Listed here is a single TCR beta chain. Its antigen is unknown. Base-call qualities are not available, and no considerably larger clone is one nucleotide away. These data come from a study of T cell repertoires in cytomegalovirus infection (dated by TCRdb to between 2019 and 2020). As for the study more broadly: The peptide stimulations were aimed at well-studied HLA-B-restricted epitopes as well as recently identified HLA-C-restricted CMV epitopes, whose presentation resists viral immunomodulation. Because public TCR beta signatures pointed to carriage of CMV infection together with the matching HLA type, the HLA type of each donor mattered for the analysis. Study-wide conclusions, independent of this receptor: The ex vivo response was dominated by HLA-C-restricted CMV-specific TCR beta clonotypes, which also provided the single most frequent clonotype in two of eight donors. Carriers of CMV infection plus the relevant HLA type were discriminated by the cumulative frequency of public TCR beta family members in the study cohort and in an independent approximately 400-donor cohort.

CDR1 LNHDA and CDR2 SQIVND were looked up in the germline V gene (reference sequence). After removal of 3 bases from V and 9 bases from J, the junction retains 4 bases not matched to a gene. Counted from cysteine to phenylalanine, this CDR3 has 12 amino acids. Of the read, only the CDR3 DNA is kept; its 36 bases are in frame from base 1. For sequencing, an Illumina HiSeq 1500 was employed. Through fastp at Q25 and MiXCR, TCRdb rebuilt clones from the public reads, retaining in-frame beta chains. Rows are combined by CDR3 protein, so each entry shows the most common genes and DNA. The sample table holds around 25,000 distinct CDR3 sequences, of which about 19% were seen once. The top ten clonotypes cover around 80% of the sample. The sample's treatment or condition label, decoded: in vitro stimulation with specific CMV peptide epitopes to enrich CMV-specific T cells.

This clonotype was sampled from a human donor in good health (CMV status not recorded). Some clones in this sample may be carry-over from other donors' samples. The source material was CD8+ T cells from cultured PBMCs, sampled from culture after CMV antigen stimulation. The receptor chain draws on TRBV19 and TRBJ2-5; TRBD2 agrees with 7 junctional bases. The DNA is TGTGCCAGTAGTATTGGGGCGGGAGCCCAGTACTTC. It specifies CASSIGAGAQYF.